The following is a T cell receptor beta chain sequence with its context. In its sample, this clonotype was seen a few times. Its specific antigen is unknown. There are no base qualities to consult, and no much larger clone falls within one base. V and J are truncated by 1 base and 0 bases respectively, leaving an intervening sequence of 24 bases. The CDR3 measures 21 amino acids from cysteine to phenylalanine. The retained sequence is limited to the CDR3, 63 bases, with the frame set at the first base. Sequences LGHDT (CDR1) and YNNKEL (CDR2) are obtained from the germline V gene (reference sequence). The data originate from a study of early T cells in non-severe SARS-CoV-2 infection (dated by TCRdb to about 2021). Background on the whole study: Because TCR sequencing relied on bulk RNA taken from unsorted whole blood, pairing of alpha and beta chains was not possible. Overall results and qualifications from the work: VDJdb matching was skewed toward anti-spike CD8 responses and likely underestimated virus-specific expansions by missing private and CD4 specificities.

A case-control design nested within a healthcare worker cohort in London, UK, was used, with weekly nasopharyngeal swab PCR tests and blood sampling performed. Healthcare workers were recruited between 23 and 31 March 2020, during the week of the UK lockdown, and were followed weekly for up to roughly 15 weeks. To prepare the library, 5' RACE was applied. Sequencing instrument: NextSeq 500. Unique molecular identifiers were attached to individual cDNA molecules in the TCR library protocol so that sequencing error and PCR bias could be corrected. Sequencing covered both TCR alpha and beta chains, and within each sample the abundances of alpha and beta sequences were tightly co-correlated. From the authors' description of their analysis: V gene, J gene and CDR3 annotation of TCR sequences was performed with Decombinator V4. TCRs were defined as expanded if a significant change between any two time points was detected under a Poisson model with p below 0.0001. Abundances of TCRs were expressed as counts per million after normalisation to the total number of TCRs sequenced in each sample. TRAV1-2 paired with TRAJ12, TRAJ20 or TRAJ33 defined MAIT TCRs, while TRAV10 paired with TRAJ18 defined iNKT TCRs. VDJdb, accessed 1 November 2021, was searched for CMV, EBV and SARS-CoV-2 annotated TCRs, excluding TCRs annotated for multiple antigens. Through fastp at Q25 and MiXCR, TCRdb rebuilt clones from the public reads, retaining in-frame beta chains. Each CDR3 protein appears once, grouped with its most common genes and DNA. The authors' filters were not applied to this entry. This sample is represented by about 66,000 distinct CDR3 sequences; around 20% of them were singletons. 7.5% to 10% of the sample rests with the top ten.

This TCR was sampled from an adult who was a healthcare worker with PCR-confirmed SARS-CoV-2 infection or an uninfected control (not recorded which). Material: whole blood, obtained at baseline. The V gene is TRBV3-1 and the J gene is TRBJ2-2; TRBD1 might be the D gene, on 5 matching bases. The CDR3: CASSQGARQYLGVANTGELFF. The DNA reads TGTGCCAGCAGCCAAGGTGCTCGGCAGTACCTAGGGGTCGCGAACACCGGGGAGCTGTTTTTT.